Listed here are 6 T cell receptor beta chains from one sample, sequenced in a study of technical replicates of blood from a few donors. Only in-frame clones appear in the TCRdb table, and some are missing; sequencing was by immunoSEQ multiplex PCR. The data contain 95,000 to 100,000 clones, just over 95% of them singletons. The sequencing sample was made of T cells isolated from PBMCs. Receptors originate from a human donor in good health.

The chain carries TRBV7-9 and TRBJ2-1; 10 positions match TRBD2. Per germline, CDR1 SEHNR and CDR2 FQNEAQ (reference sequence). Losses at the gene ends were 5 bases for V and 2 bases for J; bases not matched to a gene: 6. The CDR3 length is 16 residues. CDR3 bases: TGTGCCAGCAGCCCGACCGGGACTAGCGCCTACAATGAGCAGTTCTTC. Translated: CASSPTGTSAYNEQFF.

The chain employs TRBV5-5 and TRBJ2-7, with 8 bases aligning to TRBD1. CDR1 and CDR2 from the germline V gene are SGHKS and YYEKEE (reference sequence). The CDR3 runs 13 residues. Trimming removed 4 bases from V and 6 bases from J; junction bases left unmatched: 6. CDR3 region: CASSTGTGAEQYF. Written as DNA, the CDR3 is TGTGCCAGCAGCACCGGGACAGGAGCCGAGCAGTACTTC.

The V call is TRBV7-9, the J call TRBJ1-1; no firm D call. Germline CDR1 SEHNR, CDR2 FQNEAQ (reference sequence). V lost 0 bases and J 0 bases, leaving 5 bases between the germline ends. The CDR3 spans 14 residues. In nucleotides, the CDR3 is TGTGCCAGCAGCTTAGCGTCCATGAACACTGAAGCTTTCTTT. As protein: CASSLASMNTEAFF.

This clone has just one count. The chain uses TRBV15 and TRBJ2-1, with TRBD2 identical over 8 bases. V was clipped by 6 bases and J by 7 bases; unmatched bases: 8. Looked up from germline, CDR1 is LNHNV and CDR2 is YYDKDF (reference sequence). The CDR3 is 14 amino acids. CDR3 protein: CATRGTRRGNEQFF. The CDR3 nucleotides are TGTGCCACCAGGGGGACTAGACGGGGTAATGAGCAGTTCTTC.

This chain uses TRBV30 with TRBJ1-5; D may be TRBD1 (6 bases). CDR1 and CDR2 (germline): GTSNPN, SVGIG (reference sequence). V shed 2 bases and J shed 0 bases, with 11 bases lying between them. This CDR3 is 15 amino acids long. The CDR3 loop reads CAWSPGAYSNQPQHF. For the CDR3, the DNA is TGTGCCTGGAGTCCAGGGGCCTATAGCAATCAGCCCCAGCATTTT.

The chain has TRBV2 and TRBJ2-7; no firm D call. Between the trimmed V and J ends, which lost 7 bases and 3 bases, there was a span of 7 bases. Germline V gene lookup returns CDR1 SNHLY and CDR2 FYNNEI. The CDR3 runs 11 residues. CDR3 DNA: TGTGCCAGCACCAGGAACTACGAGCAGTACTTC. Translation: CASTRNYEQYF.